The rows below give T cell receptor beta chains drawn from one sample of a study of T cell responses to AZD1222 COVID-19 vaccine. Libraries were prepared by immunoSEQ multiplex PCR; TCRdb keeps only in-frame clonotypes and omits some of them. This sample has around 120,000 clones, with more than 85% found just once. Sample: peripheral blood, taken on day 0 of AZD1222 vaccination. These receptors were taken from an adult in good health. CDR3s include the opening cysteine and the closing phenylalanine or tryptophan. The order of the fields is D gene, V gene, J gene, clone size, CDR3 protein, CDR3 DNA. The D gene is left open where the match is weak. Some rows have no size entry. The others give once, few or many, or a class for an expanded clone.

.	TRBV7-5	TRBJ2-7	few	CVRSFALGALGEQYF	.
.	TRBV7-3	TRBJ1-1	.	CASSLSGAMNTEAFF	TGTGCCAGCAGCTTATCAGGGGCCATGAACACTGAAGCTTTCTTT
.	TRBV27	TRBJ1-1	few	CASGRPLNTEAFF	TGTGCCTCCGGCCGACCATTGAACACTGAAGCTTTCTTT
TRBD1	TRBV18	TRBJ1-2	.	CASSPAQGAFTF	TGTGCCAGCTCACCCGCCCAGGGGGCGTTTACCTTC
.	TRBV5-4	TRBJ1-2	.	CASSYFGYGYTF	TGTGCCAGCAGTTATTTCGGATATGGCTACACCTTC
TRBD1	TRBV12-3/TRBV12-4	TRBJ1-5	.	CASRSGGLQPQHF	TGTGCCAGCAGATCAGGGGGCCTCCAGCCCCAGCATTTT
.	TRBV18	TRBJ2-7	once	CASSQTSPHEQYF	TGTGCCAGCTCACAGACTAGTCCCCACGAGCAGTACTTC
TRBD2	TRBV5-1	TRBJ2-3	.	CASSLELAGGGTDTQYF	TGCGCCAGCAGCTTGGAACTAGCGGGAGGGGGCACAGATACGCAGTATTTT
TRBD1	TRBV7-3	TRBJ1-1	.	CASSLRDRGSNTEAFF	TGTGCCAGCAGCCTGCGGGACAGGGGATCGAACACTGAAGCTTTCTTT
TRBD1	TRBV30	TRBJ1-2	.	CAWRSDTGEDNYGYTF	TGTGCCTGGAGATCTGATACAGGGGAGGATAACTATGGCTACACCTTC
.	TRBV5-8	TRBJ1-4	.	CASSLGPEEKLFF	TGTGCCAGCAGCTTGGGGCCCGAAGAAAAACTGTTTTTT
.	TRBV30	TRBJ2-7	.	CAWSVGSPPYEQYF	TGTGCCTGGAGTGTCGGTAGTCCACCCTACGAGCAGTACTTC
TRBD2	TRBV7-6	TRBJ2-4	.	CASSPRGEARNIQYF	TGTGCCAGCAGCCCCCGGGGGGAAGCCCGTAACATTCAGTACTTC
.	TRBV2	TRBJ2-1	.	CASSEFQASYNEQFF	TGTGCCAGCAGTGAATTCCAGGCCTCCTACAATGAGCAGTTCTTC
.	TRBV5-1	TRBJ2-2	once	CASSSTGNTGELFF	TGCGCCAGCAGCTCCACAGGGAACACCGGGGAGCTGTTTTTT
.	TRBV5-6	TRBJ1-4	once	CASSFRGPSTNEKLFF	TGTGCCAGCAGCTTCCGGGGACCTTCAACTAATGAAAAACTGTTTTTT
.	TRBV30	TRBJ2-1	.	CASTLRSSYNEQFF	TGTGCCTCTACGCTCCGGAGCTCCTACAATGAGCAGTTCTTC
.	TRBV5-1	TRBJ2-5	.	CASSPGVRAQETQYF	TGCGCCAGCAGTCCCGGGGTCCGGGCGCAAGAGACCCAGTACTTC
.	TRBV6-2/TRBV6-3	TRBJ2-5	.	CASSSFRYQETQYF	TGTGCCAGCAGTTCTTTCCGGTACCAAGAGACCCAGTACTTC
.	TRBV2	TRBJ1-2	.	CAGTRDTIPANYGYTF	TGTGCCGGGACCCGGGACACCATCCCAGCTAACTATGGCTACACCTTC
.	TRBV14	TRBJ1-1	.	CASSQDLQGRAFF	TGTGCCAGCAGCCAAGACCTACAGGGAAGGGCTTTCTTT
.	TRBV5-1	TRBJ1-1	.	CASTTQGSNTEAFF	TGCGCCAGCACAACGCAGGGCTCGAACACTGAAGCTTTCTTT
.	TRBV7-3	TRBJ2-1	.	CASSLISQSSYNEQFF	TGTGCCAGCAGCTTAATTTCCCAGAGCTCCTACAATGAGCAGTTCTTC
.	TRBV19	TRBJ1-5	.	CASSMVQYSNQPQHF	TGTGCCAGTAGTATGGTTCAGTATAGCAATCAGCCCCAGCATTTT
TRBD1	TRBV14	TRBJ1-6	.	CASSPRDRGRNSPLHF	TGTGCCAGCAGCCCGAGAGACAGGGGGAGAAATTCACCCCTCCACTTT
TRBD1	TRBV6-5	TRBJ2-3	.	CASSYLGQEQYF	TGTGCCAGCAGTTACTTGGGACAGGAGCAGTATTTT
.	TRBV6-5	TRBJ1-5	.	CASSYSGSSNQPQHF	TGTGCCAGCAGTTACTCAGGGAGTAGCAATCAGCCCCAGCATTTT
TRBD2	TRBV7-2	TRBJ2-1	.	CASSLVRLAGVKKDEQFF	TGTGCCAGCAGCTTAGTCCGACTAGCGGGAGTAAAGAAAGATGAGCAGTTCTTC
TRBD1	TRBV10-3	TRBJ2-6	.	CATAGTGVVGANVLTF	TGTGCCACCGCCGGGACAGGGGTCGTAGGGGCCAACGTCCTGACTTTC